Each of the 30 T cell receptor beta chains below was sequenced from the same sample in a study of siplizumab effects on memory and regulatory T cells. Generated by immunoSEQ multiplex PCR, the TCRdb table keeps only in-frame clones and is missing some. The top ten clones hold about 1.7% of a sample with some 70,000 clones, 75% to 90% of them seen once. The sequencing input was Tregs sorted from blood. The receptors were sampled from a human donor in good health.

This sequence joins TRBV4-1 and TRBJ2-7, with 11 bases aligning to TRBD2. This CDR3 region has 17 residues. Germline values: CDR1 MGHRA, CDR2 YSYEKL. V was pared by 0 bases and J by 3 bases, with 7 bases of the junction left unmatched. This CDR3 is CASSQETQLAGVYEQYF. For the CDR3, the DNA is TGCGCCAGCAGCCAAGAAACACAACTAGCGGGAGTCTACGAGCAGTACTTC.

The DNA of the CDR3 is TGTGCCAGCAGTTACTCGTCTAGCGGGAGAGGCTACGAGCAGTACTTC. It is translated as CASSYSSSGRGYEQYF. The chain joins TRBV6-6 to TRBJ2-7, with TRBD2 identical over 10 bases. The junction had 5 bases not matched to a gene; V was cut back by 0 bases and J by 3 bases. Per the germline V gene, CDR1 is MNHNY and CDR2 is SVGAGI (reference sequence). This CDR3 region has 16 residues.

The chain employs TRBV5-1 and TRBJ2-5; D unclear. The V end lost 2 bases, the J end lost 3 bases, and 23 bases lay between the germline ends. Germline CDR1 SGHRS, CDR2 YFSETQ. The CDR3 covers 18 residues. Here the CDR3 reads CASSFDLGPPETKETQYF. The DNA of the CDR3 is TGCGCCAGCAGCTTTGACTTGGGCCCACCAGAGACCAAAGAGACCCAGTACTTC.

CDR3 coding DNA: TGTGCCAGCAGCTCTAGCGGGAGAGGGACCTACAATGAGCAGTTCTTC. Protein: CASSSSGRGTYNEQFF. The chain joins TRBV7-9 to TRBJ2-1, with TRBD2 identical over 10 bases. The CDR3 extends over 16 amino acids. The junction had 5 bases not matched to a gene; V was cut back by 4 bases and J by 2 bases. Per germline, CDR1 SEHNR and CDR2 FQNEAQ (reference sequence).

The V call is TRBV10-3, the J call TRBJ2-3; TRBD1 agrees at 9 bases. Germline V CDR1 and CDR2: ENHRY, SYGVKD. J gave up 1 base and V 11 bases, and 4 bases lay outside the gene matches. CDR3 length: 13 amino acids. CDR3 nucleotide sequence: TGTGCCTTCCGGGACAGGGGCACAGATACGCAGTATTTT. Translation gives CAFRDRGTDTQYF.

V is TRBV5-5 and J is TRBJ2-7; either TRBD1 or TRBD2 may fit D (5 bases each). The CDR3 runs to 15 residues. Germline V lookup: CDR1 SGHKS, CDR2 YYEKEE (reference sequence). The V end lost 4 bases, the J end lost 2 bases, and 16 bases lay between the germline ends. CDR3 loop: CASSQAGTATYEQYF. The CDR3 DNA sequence: TGTGCCAGCAGCCAAGCCGGGACGGCCACCTACGAGCAGTACTTC. Complete variable domain (other parts from reference TRBV5-5 and TRBJ2-7): DAGVTQSPTHLIKTRGQQVTLRCSPISGHKSVSWYQQVLGQGPQFIFQYYEKEERGRGNFPDRFSARQFPNYSSELNVNALLLGDSALYLCASSQAGTATYEQYFGPGTRLTVT.

The rearrangement uses TRBV4-1 and TRBJ2-3, with TRBD2 matching over 14 bases. The CDR3 is 20 amino acids. With V trimmed by 0 bases and J by 1 base, 9 bases remained unmatched. Germline V gives CDR1 MGHRA, CDR2 YSYEKL. CDR3 sequence: CASSQDRGLAGVRGTDTQYF. The CDR3 region has the DNA TGCGCCAGCAGCCAAGATAGGGGACTAGCGGGAGTAAGGGGCACAGATACGCAGTATTTT.

This chain joins TRBV7-3 and TRBJ1-1, with 7 bases fitting TRBD1. V gave up 6 bases and J gave up 2 bases; unmatched junction bases: 3. This CDR3 comprises 13 residues. From germline, CDR1 is SGHTA and CDR2 FQGTGA. CDR3 amino acids: CASSKGANTEAFF. The CDR3 bases are TGTGCCAGCAGTAAGGGGGCCAACACTGAAGCTTTCTTT.

This sequence joins TRBV12-5 and TRBJ1-5; 8 bases are shared with TRBD1. This CDR3 is built from 16 residues. V lost 5 bases, J lost 3 bases, and 9 bases stayed unmatched. Germline CDR1 is LGHNT and CDR2 is FRNRAP. The DNA for the CDR3 is TGTGCTAGTGGTGAAGGAGACAGGGGTGTCAATCAGCCCCAGCATTTT. Amino acids: CASGEGDRGVNQPQHF.

V is TRBV5-1 and J is TRBJ1-1; D is possibly TRBD1 (6 bases). This CDR3 region has 14 residues. From germline, CDR1 is SGHRS and CDR2 YFSETQ. The V gene lost 0 bases and the J gene lost 1 base, with 7 bases spanning the gap. The CDR3 spells CASSLVRGNTEAFF. Written as DNA, the CDR3 is TGCGCCAGCAGCTTGGTCAGGGGGAACACTGAAGCTTTCTTT. Using reference TRBV5-1 and TRBJ1-1 for the parts outside the CDR3, the full variable domain is KAGVTQTPRYLIKTRGQQVTLSCSPISGHRSVSWYQQTPGQGLQFLFEYFSETQRNKGNFPGRFSGRQFSNSRSEMNVSTLELGDSALYLCASSLVRGNTEAFFGQGTRLTVV.

This clone was observed a single time. This chain links TRBV6-5 with TRBJ2-7; tentative D call: TRBD1 (5 bases). Germline values: CDR1 MNHEY, CDR2 SVGAGI. The V end lost 7 bases, the J end lost 4 bases, and 14 bases lay between the germline ends. This CDR3 has 13 residues. This CDR3 reads CASTNNRRYEQYF. The DNA for the CDR3 is TGTGCCAGCACCAACAACAGGCGTTACGAGCAGTACTTC.

The V gene is TRBV5-6, the J gene TRBJ1-2, with TRBD1 as a possible D gene (5 bases). This CDR3 has 15 residues. Trimming shortened V by 3 bases and J by 8 bases, and 20 bases separated the two germline ends. The germline CDR1 and CDR2 sequences are SGHDT and YYEEEE. The CDR3 DNA reads as TGTGCCAGCAGCTATACTAGCGGGGCCCCCAAGGGCTACACCTTC. The encoded protein is CASSYTSGAPKGYTF.

The chain couples TRBV30 to TRBJ1-1; D is undetermined. The CDR3 is made up of 15 amino acids. The V end lost 2 bases, the J end lost 0 bases, and 13 bases lay between the germline ends. CDR1 GTSNPN and CDR2 SVGIG come from the germline V gene (reference sequence). The CDR3 coding sequence is TGTGCCTGGAGTCCAAAAGGGATTATGAACACTGAAGCTTTCTTT. Translated: CAWSPKGIMNTEAFF.

V and J are TRBV19 and TRBJ1-2; 7 nucleotides align to TRBD1. The CDR3 length is 14 residues. After removal of 7 bases from V and 2 bases from J, the junction contained 7 bases not matched to a gene. Germline lookup yields CDR1 LNHDA and CDR2 SQIVND (reference sequence). In nucleotides, the CDR3 is TGTGCCAGTACCGCGACAGGGAAAAACTATGGCTACACCTTC. Amino acid sequence: CASTATGKNYGYTF.

J is TRBJ2-3 and V is TRBV28; D not certain. Trimming removed 6 bases at V and 1 base at J, with 11 bases between. This CDR3 region has 14 residues. Germline V gene sequence: CDR1 MDHEN, CDR2 SYDVKM. The DNA of the CDR3 is TGTGCCAGCAGGTGGACCCGCGGCACAGATACGCAGTATTTT. It yields the protein CASRWTRGTDTQYF.

The chain uses TRBV10-3 and TRBJ1-5; the D is unclear. Trimming took off 3 bases at V and 0 bases at J, with 6 bases between the two ends. Germline assignment: CDR1 ENHRY and CDR2 SYGVKD. The CDR3 is 14 residues long. This chain's CDR3 is CAISDFNSNQPQHF. The CDR3 DNA sequence: TGTGCCATCAGTGATTTTAATAGCAATCAGCCCCAGCATTTT.

The chain joins TRBV5-1 to TRBJ2-5, with a tentative D call TRBD2 (6 bases). In germline, CDR1 is SGHRS, CDR2 YFSETQ. This CDR3 is 17 amino acids long. Deletions cut 1 base from V and 2 bases from J, with 18 bases between. This CDR3 reads CASSLPLKAGLQETQYF. In DNA, the CDR3 is TGCGCCAGCAGCTTGCCCCTAAAAGCGGGTCTACAAGAGACCCAGTACTTC.

J is TRBJ1-5 and V is TRBV19, with 7 bases that match TRBD1. This CDR3 has 17 amino acids. Germline values: CDR1 LNHDA, CDR2 SQIVND (reference sequence). V lost 5 bases, J lost 1 base, and 11 bases stayed unmatched. CDR3 nucleotides: TGTGCCAGTAGTTACAAAGGGACAGTTGCGAGCAATCAGCCCCAGCATTTT. Translating gives CASSYKGTVASNQPQHF.

The chain has TRBV19 and TRBJ2-1; the match to TRBD2 covers 11 bases. This CDR3 is built from 15 residues. The germline gives CDR1 LNHDA, CDR2 SQIVND (reference sequence). V lost 3 bases, J lost 5 bases, and 3 bases stayed unmatched. The CDR3 sequence is CASSMVAGGNNEQFF. CDR3 sequence (DNA): TGTGCCAGTAGTATGGTAGCGGGAGGGAACAATGAGCAGTTCTTC.

This sequence joins TRBV7-9 and TRBJ2-5; a weak D match, TRBD2 (6 bases). Deletions cut 5 bases from V and 2 bases from J, with 24 bases between. This CDR3 is 18 amino acids long. Germline lookup yields CDR1 SEHNR and CDR2 FQNEAQ (reference sequence). CDR3 nucleotide sequence: TGTGCCAGCAGCCCAAGACAGTCAGGAGGGTTTTTACAAGAGACCCAGTACTTC. It encodes CASSPRQSGGFLQETQYF.

The rearrangement joins TRBV5-4 to TRBJ2-5; 9 bases agree with TRBD1. Germline CDR1 and CDR2: SGHNT and YYREEE (reference sequence). This CDR3 region has 13 residues. V lost 4 bases, J lost 5 bases, and 3 bases stayed unmatched. The CDR3 DNA sequence: TGTGCCAGCAGCAACAGGGGGCTTGAGACCCAGTACTTC. Its translation: CASSNRGLETQYF.

The chain has TRBV20-1 and TRBJ2-1; TRBD2 is a possible D gene (6 bases). V was shortened by 0 bases and J by 9 bases, with 6 bases between the two germline ends. Per the germline V gene, CDR1 is DFQATT and CDR2 is SNEGSKA (reference sequence). The CDR3 runs 11 residues. CDR3 coding DNA: TGCAGTGCTAGAGATAGCGGTGAGCAGTTCTTC. Its translation: CSARDSGEQFF.

This clone was picked up one time. Written as DNA, the CDR3 is TGTGCCAGCAGTTTACGGGAGTCCTACGAGCAGTACTTC. Translation: CASSLRESYEQYF. V gene TRBV27 combines with J gene TRBJ2-7; D is perhaps TRBD2 (6 bases). V was shortened by 2 bases and J by 1 base, with 6 bases between the two germline ends. The CDR3 is 13 amino acids. CDR1 is MNHEY, CDR2 SMNVEV, per germline (reference sequence).

The J gene is TRBJ1-4, the V gene TRBV6-6; D gene ambiguous. The V end was cut by 7 bases, the J end by 8 bases, with 17 bases between. Germline loops: CDR1 MNHNY, CDR2 SVGAGI (reference sequence). The CDR3 loop spans 14 amino acids. CDR3 in DNA: TGTGCCAGCACCCGGGGTGGAGGTTGGGAAAAACTGTTTTTT. As protein: CASTRGGGWEKLFF.

This rearrangement joins TRBV4-2 to TRBJ2-7; D is ambiguous. CDR3 length: 13 residues. Trimming took 2 bases from V and 0 from J, leaving 5 bases between them. The germline V gene encodes CDR1 LGHNA and CDR2 YNFKEQ. CDR3 bases: TGTGCCAGCAGCCAATCCACCTCCTACGAGCAGTACTTC. It encodes CASSQSTSYEQYF.

The chain combines TRBV10-1 with TRBJ2-1; 9 bases align to TRBD2. This CDR3 comprises 18 residues. The germline CDR1 and CDR2 sequences are WNHNN and SYGVQD (reference sequence). Germline trimming cut 3 bases from V and 7 bases from J; bases unmatched to any gene: 16. For the CDR3, the DNA is TGCGCCAGCAGTGACTCGGCCCGCGGGAGGGCCGGTACTAATGAGCAGTTCTTC. Protein sequence: CASSDSARGRAGTNEQFF.

The chain employs TRBV19 and TRBJ2-7, with a tentative D call TRBD1 (6 bases). The germline V gene has CDR1 LNHDA and CDR2 SQIVND (reference sequence). The V end was cut by 5 bases, the J end by 3 bases, with 8 bases between. This CDR3 is 12 amino acids long. This chain's CDR3 is CASSATGYEQYF. DNA of the CDR3: TGTGCCAGTAGTGCGACAGGCTACGAGCAGTACTTC.

The chain carries TRBV28 and TRBJ2-7; D not certain. V dropped 5 bases and J dropped 3 bases, with 8 bases sitting between them. Germline V gene sequence: CDR1 MDHEN, CDR2 SYDVKM. The CDR3 extends over 12 amino acids. This chain's CDR3 is CASSHLNYEQYF. The CDR3 region has the DNA TGTGCCAGCAGTCACCTGAACTACGAGCAGTACTTC.

This chain links TRBV7-8 with TRBJ1-2; D might be TRBD1 (5 bases). CDR1 and CDR2 from the germline V gene are SGHVS and FQNEAQ. This CDR3 is 16 amino acids long. Between the trimmed V and J ends, which lost 1 base and 0 bases, there was a span of 12 bases. CDR3 protein: CASSLGGDHTNYGYTF. CDR3 bases: TGTGCCAGCAGCTTAGGAGGGGACCACACTAACTATGGCTACACCTTC.

The chain joins TRBV9 to TRBJ2-7, with TRBD1 identical over 8 bases. There are 16 residues in the CDR3. Per germline, CDR1 SGDLS and CDR2 YYNGEE. Unmatched junction bases numbered 9, after V lost 0 bases and J lost 4 bases. CDR3 residues: CASSVEDRTGWYEQYF. For the CDR3, the DNA is TGTGCCAGCAGCGTAGAGGATCGGACAGGGTGGTACGAGCAGTACTTC. The full variable domain, in which reference TRBV9 and TRBJ2-7 provide the parts outside the CDR3, is DSGVTQTPKHLITATGQRVTLRCSPRSGDLSVYWYQQSLDQGLQFLIQYYNGEERAKGNILERFSAQQFPDLHSELNLSSLELGDSALYFCASSVEDRTGWYEQYFGPGTRLTVT.